This T cell receptor (beta chain) was sequenced during a study of identifying expanded T cells in peripheral blood. Collection occurred without any documented infections or immune events in donors. Regarding the study as a whole: Over two and four weeks, about 15 and 18 clones changed, versus 1.2 between replicates.

Regarding this clone: Its specificity is unknown.

V shed 4 bases and J 7 bases; nucleotides not matched to a gene: 9. Germline V gene data show CDR1 as MDHEN and CDR2 as SYDVKM. This CDR3 region has 15 residues. Here immunoSEQ multiplex PCR was the method, and the copy in TCRdb shows in-frame clones only, minus some. This table has around 120,000 clones, 86% appearing once. The sequenced material came from blood. The gene calls are TRBV28 and TRBJ2-7, with 11 bases aligning to TRBD2. This clonotype was sampled from a person between 18 and 75 years old in good health. The CDR3 loop reads CASSSIAGGPLEQYF. The CDR3 DNA is TGTGCCAGCAGTTCCATAGCGGGAGGGCCGTTAGAGCAGTACTTC.